These T cell receptor beta chains were read from a single sample in a study of blood T cell repertoires in COVID-19. Only in-frame clones appear in the TCRdb table, and some are missing; sequencing was by immunoSEQ multiplex PCR. Seen here are around 250,000 clones, about 90% observed once, and the top ten hold approximately 3.4%. Sequenced input: PBMCs or T cells enriched from blood (not recorded which). The receptors shown here come from a woman in her 40s who had been exposed to COVID-19. Each CDR3 is given with its conserved first and last residue. A D gene is named only where the DNA matches it firmly. Where a row states a size, it is once, few, many or the class of an expanded clone; other rows omit it.

j_call: TRBJ2-5
clone_size: NA
v_call: TRBV4-1
d_call: TRBD1
cdr3_nt: TGCGCCAGCAGCCAATTGCCCCGGGACAGGAGACAGGCCCAGTACTTC
cdr3_aa: CASSQLPRDRRQAQYF

j_call: TRBJ2-1
clone_size: NA
v_call: TRBV7-3
d_call: NA
cdr3_nt: TGTGCCAGCAGCTTTAATACCTACAATGAGCAGTTCTTC
cdr3_aa: CASSFNTYNEQFF

j_call: TRBJ1-2
clone_size: NA
v_call: TRBV5-6
d_call: NA
cdr3_nt: TGTGCCAGCAGCCCAGCGTTCGGCATTGGCTACACCTTC
cdr3_aa: CASSPAFGIGYTF

j_call: TRBJ1-2
clone_size: NA
v_call: TRBV10-2
d_call: NA
cdr3_nt: TGCGCCACAAGAGGGGGTATACATGGCTACACCTTC
cdr3_aa: CATRGGIHGYTF

j_call: TRBJ1-2
clone_size: NA
v_call: TRBV11-2
d_call: NA
cdr3_nt: TGTGCCAGCAGCCCTCCGGTCTATGGCTACACCTTC
cdr3_aa: CASSPPVYGYTF

j_call: TRBJ1-1
clone_size: NA
v_call: TRBV27
d_call: TRBD1
cdr3_nt: TGTGCCAGCAACTTACAGGGGGGGAACACTGAAGCTTTCTTT
cdr3_aa: CASNLQGGNTEAFF

j_call: TRBJ2-3
clone_size: NA
v_call: TRBV20-1
d_call: NA
cdr3_nt: TGCAGTGCTAGCTCTAGCCGGATGCAGTATTTT
cdr3_aa: CSASSSRMQYF

j_call: TRBJ1-5
clone_size: NA
v_call: TRBV5-1
d_call: NA
cdr3_nt: TGTGCCAGCAGCCTTCCGGGTCCTCCTAGCAATCAGCCCCAGCATTTT
cdr3_aa: CASSLPGPPSNQPQHF

j_call: TRBJ1-2
clone_size: once
v_call: TRBV9
d_call: NA
cdr3_nt: TGTGCCAGCAGCGTAGAAACAGCAGATGGCTACACCTTC
cdr3_aa: CASSVETADGYTF

j_call: TRBJ1-6
clone_size: NA
v_call: TRBV6-2/TRBV6-3
d_call: NA
cdr3_nt: TGTGCCAGCAGTTCTCGAGGGCACATTAATTCACCCCTCCACTTT
cdr3_aa: CASSSRGHINSPLHF

j_call: TRBJ1-3
clone_size: NA
v_call: TRBV19
d_call: TRBD1
cdr3_nt: TGTGCCAGTAGTATAGATCCTAACAGGGGCGACGGAAACACCATATATTTT
cdr3_aa: CASSIDPNRGDGNTIYF

j_call: TRBJ2-2
clone_size: NA
v_call: TRBV7-6
d_call: NA
cdr3_nt: TGTGCCAGCAGCTTAAAATTAGTTGCCAGGCCGAACACCGGGGAGCTGTTTTTT
cdr3_aa: CASSLKLVARPNTGELFF

j_call: TRBJ2-5
clone_size: NA
v_call: TRBV7-2
d_call: NA
cdr3_nt: TGTGCCAGCAGCTTAGACATCCAAGAGACCCAGTACTTC
cdr3_aa: CASSLDIQETQYF

j_call: TRBJ1-6
clone_size: NA
v_call: TRBV6-1
d_call: NA
cdr3_nt: TGTGCCAGCAGGCCCCCCGCAGGCGTAAATTCACCCCTCCACTTT
cdr3_aa: CASRPPAGVNSPLHF

j_call: TRBJ1-1
clone_size: NA
v_call: TRBV19
d_call: NA
cdr3_nt: TGTGCCAGTAGTATGGGGGCAGGCCAGGGGAACACTGAAGCTTTCTTT
cdr3_aa: CASSMGAGQGNTEAFF

j_call: TRBJ1-2
clone_size: NA
v_call: TRBV28
d_call: NA
cdr3_nt: TGTGCCAGCAGCTCCCGAGAGGATGGCTACACCTTC
cdr3_aa: CASSSREDGYTF

j_call: TRBJ1-2
clone_size: NA
v_call: TRBV12-2
d_call: NA
cdr3_nt: TGTGCAAGTCGCTTAGTGGGTGGGACAGGGGCTAGAAACTATGGCTACACCTTC
cdr3_aa: CASRLVGGTGARNYGYTF

j_call: TRBJ2-3
clone_size: NA
v_call: TRBV9
d_call: TRBD2
cdr3_nt: TGTGCCAGCAGCCCGACTAGCGGCACAGATACGCAGTATTTT
cdr3_aa: CASSPTSGTDTQYF

j_call: TRBJ2-3
clone_size: NA
v_call: TRBV28
d_call: NA
cdr3_nt: TGTGCCAGCAGTTTAGGAGGGCCAGATACGCAGTATTTT
cdr3_aa: CASSLGGPDTQYF

j_call: TRBJ2-1
clone_size: NA
v_call: TRBV7-9
d_call: TRBD2
cdr3_nt: TGTGCCAGCAACCCACGCGGGGGGGGCCCCAATGAGCAGTTCTTC
cdr3_aa: CASNPRGGGPNEQFF

j_call: TRBJ2-2
clone_size: NA
v_call: TRBV19
d_call: NA
cdr3_nt: TGTGCCAGTAGTATAGTCACACAGGCCCCCGGGGAGCTGTTTTTT
cdr3_aa: CASSIVTQAPGELFF

j_call: TRBJ1-6
clone_size: NA
v_call: TRBV2
d_call: NA
cdr3_nt: TGTGCCAGCAGTGACAATCGACAGTATGCACCCCTCCACTTT
cdr3_aa: CASSDNRQYAPLHF